The 18 T cell receptor beta chains listed next were all sequenced from one sample in a study of cytomegalovirus exposure and HLA in healthy donors. PCR primers comprised 60 Vbeta and 13 Jbeta primers. Generated by immunoSEQ multiplex PCR, the TCRdb table keeps only in-frame clones and is missing some. Of 150,000 or so clones in the sample, about three quarters were seen once. Input material: PBMCs. The receptors were sampled from a man in his forties in good health and CMV-seropositive.

This chain uses TRBV6-6 with TRBJ2-7, with TRBD2 matching over 13 bases. This CDR3 has 15 amino acids. Germline CDR1 and CDR2: MNHNY and SVGAGI (reference sequence). V was pared by 5 bases and J by 2 bases, with 3 bases of the junction left unmatched. This chain's CDR3 is CASSTGTSGAYEQYF. In DNA, the CDR3 is TGTGCCAGCAGTACAGGGACTAGCGGGGCCTACGAGCAGTACTTC.

This chain links TRBV18 with TRBJ1-4; D is undetermined. Germline V gene lookup returns CDR1 KGHSH and CDR2 LQKENI. The CDR3 contains 17 residues. V lost 0 bases to trimming and J lost 0 bases, with 11 bases between them. CDR3 nucleotides: TGTGCCAGCTCACCACCGATGCCTAGTGCAACTAATGAAAAACTGTTTTTT. Translating gives CASSPPMPSATNEKLFF. The variable domain in full, completed from reference TRBV18 and TRBJ1-4, reads NAGVMQNPRHLVRRRGQEARLRCSPMKGHSHVYWYRQLPEEGLKFMVYLQKENIIDESGMPKERFSAEFPKEGPSILRIQQVVRGDSAAYFCASSPPMPSATNEKLFFGSGTQLSVL.

This clone was detected once. J is TRBJ2-4 and V is TRBV7-8; 7 nucleotides align to TRBD1. The CDR3 spans 15 residues. CDR1 is SGHVS and CDR2 is FQNEAQ in the germline V gene. The ends lost 5 bases at V and 5 bases at J; junction bases unmatched: 9. CDR3 bases: TGTGCCAGCAGCCGGACAGGCTTGGGCCAAAACATTCAGTACTTC. Its translation is CASSRTGLGQNIQYF. The complete variable domain, with remaining parts taken from reference TRBV7-8 and TRBJ2-4, reads GAGVSQSPRYKVAKRGQDVALRCDPISGHVSLFWYQQALGQGPEFLTYFQNEAQLDKSGLPSDRFFAERPEGSVSTLKIQRTQQEDSAVYLCASSRTGLGQNIQYFGAGTRLSVL.

The J gene is TRBJ1-2, the V gene TRBV28; 8 bases fit TRBD1. The CDR3 covers 14 residues. CDR1 MDHEN and CDR2 SYDVKM come from the germline V gene. The V and J ends lost 8 bases and 1 base, in that order; junction bases with no gene match: 6. The CDR3 coding sequence is TGTGCCAGCGGGACAGGCTCAGTTAACTATGGCTACACCTTC. This translates into CASGTGSVNYGYTF.

By sample share, this clone is medium-sized. J is TRBJ2-3 and V is TRBV9; 9 bases match TRBD2. The CDR3 length is 17 residues. The germline gives CDR1 SGDLS, CDR2 YYNGEE. Trimming cost V 3 bases and J 1 base; bases outside gene matches: 9. The CDR3 loop reads CASSGERGGGGTDTQYF. In DNA, the CDR3 is TGTGCCAGCAGCGGGGAGAGAGGCGGGGGGGGCACAGATACGCAGTATTTT. The full variable domain, rest sourced from reference TRBV9 and TRBJ2-3, is DSGVTQTPKHLITATGQRVTLRCSPRSGDLSVYWYQQSLDQGLQFLIQYYNGEERAKGNILERFSAQQFPDLHSELNLSSLELGDSALYFCASSGERGGGGTDTQYFGPGTRLTVL.

The rearrangement links TRBV7-9 to TRBJ2-7; 9 nucleotides agree with TRBD2. Trimming removed 6 bases from V and 0 bases from J; junction bases left unmatched: 3. The CDR3 is 14 residues long. Germline CDR1 SEHNR, CDR2 FQNEAQ (reference sequence). CDR3 sequence (DNA): TGTGCCAGCAGAAGTAGCGGGAGCTCCTACGAGCAGTACTTC. Its translation: CASRSSGSSYEQYF.

Here the CDR3 reads CASSPTSGSYEQYF. CDR3 nucleotides: TGTGCCAGCAGCCCCACTAGCGGGAGTTACGAGCAGTACTTC. The chain has TRBV11-2 and TRBJ2-5; 11 bases align to TRBD2. The J call may be mistaken, given a closer DNA end match to TRBJ2-7. Germline CDR1 reads SGHAT; CDR2 reads FQNNGV. The CDR3 is 14 residues long.

V is TRBV6-1 and J is TRBJ2-1; 7 nucleotides match TRBD2. The CDR3 spans 14 residues. The germline V gene encodes CDR1 MNHNS and CDR2 SASEGT. The ends lost 4 bases at V and 7 bases at J; junction bases unmatched: 7. The CDR3 DNA sequence: TGTGCCAGCAGTGGGCTGACTAGCCGAAATGAGCAGTTCTTC. It translates to CASSGLTSRNEQFF.

V usage is TRBV6-5 and J usage is TRBJ1-2; D is unresolved. Germline values: CDR1 MNHEY, CDR2 SVGAGI. Trimming removed 4 bases at V and 5 bases at J, with 11 bases between. CDR3 length equals 13 residues. CDR3 sequence (DNA): TGTGCCAGCAGTTCCTCGGCTTCGTATGGCTACACCTTC. This codes for CASSSSASYGYTF.

The chain has TRBV5-1 and TRBJ1-4; perhaps TRBD1 as D (5 bases). Trimming shortened V by 0 bases and J by 8 bases, and 11 bases separated the two germline ends. This CDR3 contains 14 residues. Germline V gene sequence: CDR1 SGHRS, CDR2 YFSETQ. The CDR3: CASSLGPGGEKLFF. CDR3 nucleotide sequence: TGCGCCAGCAGCTTGGGGCCGGGGGGAGAAAAACTGTTTTTT.

The chain couples TRBV5-1 to TRBJ2-2; tentative D call: TRBD1 (5 bases). This CDR3 contains 16 residues. Trimming shortened V by 0 bases and J by 1 base, and 10 bases separated the two germline ends. In germline, CDR1 is SGHRS, CDR2 YFSETQ. The CDR3 nucleotides read TGCGCCAGCAGCTTGGGCAGGGTCATGAACACCGGGGAGCTGTTTTTT. Protein product: CASSLGRVMNTGELFF.

The V gene is TRBV2, the J gene TRBJ2-5; 8 positions agree with TRBD1. V was clipped by 8 bases and J by 4 bases; unmatched bases: 3. The CDR3 consists of 12 residues. CDR1 and CDR2 from the germline V gene are SNHLY and FYNNEI. DNA for the CDR3: TGTGCCAGCGGAGGGACAGGAGAGACCCAGTACTTC. It is translated as CASGGTGETQYF.

The chain links TRBV6-5 to TRBJ2-7, with 7 bases matching TRBD2. V was pared by 6 bases and J by 1 base, with 9 bases of the junction left unmatched. The germline gives CDR1 MNHEY, CDR2 SVGAGI. The CDR3 runs 15 residues. The CDR3, as DNA: TGTGCCAGCAGCCCCGGGACTATACGTTCCTACGAGCAGTACTTC. Its translation is CASSPGTIRSYEQYF.

V is TRBV20-1 and J is TRBJ2-5; D gene ambiguous. The end of the DNA aligns better with TRBJ2-7, so the J call may be wrong. The CDR3 runs to 10 residues. Per the germline V gene, CDR1 is DFQATT and CDR2 is SNEGSKA (reference sequence). The CDR3 protein is CSVSHYEQYF. CDR3 nucleotides: TGCAGCGTTAGTCACTACGAGCAGTACTTC.

About this clone: This same CDR3 is encoded by further DNA sequences in the sample. The chain employs TRBV18 and TRBJ1-3; 8 bases fit TRBD1. Germline V gene sequence: CDR1 KGHSH, CDR2 LQKENI. The ends lost 3 bases at V and 0 bases at J; junction bases unmatched: 7. This CDR3 region has 17 residues. The CDR3 DNA sequence: TGTGCCAGCTCACCGCCTGGGACAGGACCCTCTGGAAACACCATATATTTT. It codes for CASSPPGTGPSGNTIYF.

The chain employs TRBV5-1 and TRBJ2-7; TRBD2 matches 12 bases. The CDR3 consists of 15 residues. J lost 3 bases, V lost 1 base, and 2 bases had no gene match. Germline CDR1 reads SGHRS; CDR2 reads YFSETQ. CDR3 sequence: CASSLRLAGVYEQYF. In DNA form, the CDR3 reads TGCGCCAGCAGCTTGCGACTAGCGGGAGTCTACGAGCAGTACTTC.

This chain links TRBV29-1 with TRBJ1-4; 10 nucleotides line up with TRBD1. This CDR3 spans 13 amino acids. Trimming took 6 bases from V and 8 from J; bases not matched to a gene: 6. The germline gives CDR1 SQVTM, CDR2 ANQGSEA. In nucleotides, the CDR3 is TGCAGCGTATCCGGGACAGGGGAGGAAAAACTGTTTTTT. Amino acids: CSVSGTGEEKLFF.

J is TRBJ2-3 and V is TRBV5-6; perhaps TRBD2 as D (6 bases). Germline V CDR1 and CDR2: SGHDT, YYEEEE. CDR3 size: 15 residues. V was pared by 4 bases and J by 2 bases, with 14 bases between. CDR3 sequence: CASSGSGEFTDTQYF. CDR3 bases: TGTGCCAGCAGCGGTAGCGGAGAATTCACAGATACGCAGTATTTT.